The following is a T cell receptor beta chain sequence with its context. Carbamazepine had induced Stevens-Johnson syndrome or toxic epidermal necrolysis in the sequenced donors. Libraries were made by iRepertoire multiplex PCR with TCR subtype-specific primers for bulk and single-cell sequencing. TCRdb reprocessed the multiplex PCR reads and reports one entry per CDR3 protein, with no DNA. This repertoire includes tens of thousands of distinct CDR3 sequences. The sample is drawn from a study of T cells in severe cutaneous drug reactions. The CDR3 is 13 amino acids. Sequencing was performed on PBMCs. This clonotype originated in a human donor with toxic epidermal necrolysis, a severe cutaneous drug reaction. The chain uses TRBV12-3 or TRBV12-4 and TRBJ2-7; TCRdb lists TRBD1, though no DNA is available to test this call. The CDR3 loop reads CASRGTGNYEQYF.